One sample yielded the 2 T cell receptor beta chains listed below, sequenced in a study of sequential checkpoint blockade in melanoma (dated by TCRdb to between 2019 and 2020). Library preparation was by the immunoSEQ multiplex PCR assay. Sourced from immuneACCESS, this table was stored by TCRdb with only in-frame sequences that have V and J called. A share of the clones is absent; for the studies checked, an unresolved V gene accounts for under half, and the remainder has no known explanation. The sample yields approximately 28,000 clones; more than 80% were counted once. 17% of the sample comes from the top ten. The treatment or condition label for this specimen denotes: randomized to nivolumab then ipilimumab (arm A) or the reverse (arm B). The sample consisted of CD8+ T cells sorted from blood (inferred from file names), taken from a patient given nivolumab and ipilimumab in sequence. These receptors were collected from a human donor with melanoma.

The chain uses TRBV5-8 and TRBJ2-7; 7 bases agree with TRBD1. V lost 4 bases to trimming and J lost 9 bases; unmatched junction nucleotides: 4. The CDR3 consists of 11 residues. Germline loops: CDR1 SGHTS, CDR2 YDEGEE. CDR3 coding DNA: TGTGCCAGCAGCGTCCCAGGGGGGCAGTACTTC. Protein sequence: CASSVPGGQYF.

CDR3 amino acids: CASSYSKNLPVNEQFF. Written as DNA, the CDR3 is TGTGCCAGCAGTTACTCGAAGAACCTCCCGGTCAATGAGCAGTTCTTC. This sequence joins TRBV6-6 and TRBJ2-1; D is unresolved. With 0 bases removed from V and 6 bases from J, the gap between germline ends came to 15 bases. This CDR3 has 16 amino acids. Germline V CDR1 and CDR2: MNHNY, SVGAGI (reference sequence).